These T cell receptor beta chains were read from a single sample in a study of blood T cell repertoires in COVID-19. The method was immunoSEQ multiplex PCR; TCRdb's version includes in-frame clones alone and lacks a portion of them. The sample lists hundreds of thousands of clones, around 84% occurring once. The sequenced sample consisted of PBMCs or T cells enriched from blood (not recorded which). These receptors all come from a man in his forties or fifties who had been exposed to COVID-19. Each CDR3 is given with its conserved first and last residue. Fields, in order: D gene, V gene, J gene, clone size, CDR3 protein, CDR3 DNA. The D gene is left open where the match is weak. A row's size may be missing; if present it is once, few, many or a size class.

D: TRBD1; V: TRBV6-5; J: TRBJ2-5; size: once; CDR3: CASRSRTGRETQYF; DNA: TGTGCCAGCAGATCCCGGACAGGGAGAGAGACCCAGTACTTC
D: -; V: TRBV30; J: TRBJ2-7; size: -; CDR3: CAWNSIAYEQYF; DNA: TGTGCCTGGAATAGTATTGCCTACGAGCAGTACTTC
D: -; V: TRBV18; J: TRBJ2-5; size: -; CDR3: CASSPLTLYRVYETQYF; DNA: TGTGCCAGCTCACCCCTAACTTTGTACAGGGTTTATGAGACCCAGTACTTC
D: -; V: TRBV30; J: TRBJ2-2; size: -; CDR3: CAWRRGTGELFF; DNA: TGTGCCTGGAGGCGGGGTACCGGGGAGCTGTTTTTT
D: -; V: TRBV28; J: TRBJ1-5; size: -; CDR3: CASSYPGREPQHF; DNA: TGTGCCAGCAGTTACCCAGGGAGGGAGCCCCAGCATTTT
D: TRBD1; V: TRBV5-6; J: TRBJ1-2; size: -; CDR3: CASSLRWTGPGDGYTF; DNA: TGTGCCAGCAGCCTCCGATGGACAGGTCCCGGAGATGGCTACACCTTC
D: TRBD1; V: TRBV14; J: TRBJ1-1; size: -; CDR3: CASSFWTGGDEAFF; DNA: TGTGCCAGCAGCTTTTGGACAGGGGGAGATGAAGCTTTCTTT
D: -; V: TRBV11-2; J: TRBJ1-2; size: -; CDR3: CASSLGQGLGYTF; DNA: TGTGCCAGCAGCTTAGGGCAGGGGCTTGGCTACACCTTC
D: TRBD2; V: TRBV7-3; J: TRBJ2-7; size: -; CDR3: CASSSYSGSTLSEQYF; DNA: TGTGCCAGCAGCTCCTATAGCGGGAGTACCCTCTCCGAGCAGTACTTC
D: -; V: TRBV21-1; J: TRBJ2-6; size: -; CDR3: CASSKSMGGPRANVLTF; DNA: TGTGCCAGCAGCAAATCAATGGGGGGGCCCCGGGCCAACGTCCTGACTTTC
D: TRBD1; V: TRBV7-3; J: TRBJ1-2; size: -; CDR3: CASKPDTGQGLGYTF; DNA: TGTGCCAGCAAACCCGATACGGGACAGGGACTCGGCTACACCTTC
D: -; V: TRBV19; J: TRBJ1-5; size: few; CDR3: CASSIEEGHRINQPQHF; DNA: TGTGCCAGTAGTATAGAAGAGGGACACCGGATCAATCAGCCCCAGCATTTT